A selection of T cell receptor beta chains follows, all from one sample in a study of shared clonotypes between healthy human individuals. Clones were read by immunoSEQ multiplex PCR, and TCRdb kept only the in-frame ones, dropping some. The sample includes around 980,000 clones, around three quarters of them seen just once. Sequencing input: memory CD4+ T cells from PBMCs. The receptors come from a man aged 18 to 30 in good health. Some clones in this sample may be carry-over from other donors' samples. Both conserved end residues are part of each CDR3.

V | CDR3
TRBV5-6 | CASSSTWTSGRSYNEQFF
TRBV5-1 | CASRDAAYPTNEKLFF
TRBV7-6 | CASSYPQGAETQYF
TRBV6-5 | CASSYSYQDSQPQHF
TRBV28 | CASREQGPNYGYTF
TRBV2 | CASSEREGTEAFF
TRBV6-5 | CASSPPGYTEAFF
TRBV5-8 | CASTPSRAYQPQHF
TRBV7-2 | CASSPQSGKGKQYF
TRBV5-1 | CASSGGLAITGELFF
TRBV18 | CASSRGTGFNEKLFF
TRBV19 | CASNGDYSNQPQHF
TRBV7-9 | CASSPPPGGMRSYEQYF
TRBV2 | CASTPYQETQYF
TRBV5-1 | CASSSQSNTEAFF
TRBV6-5 | CASSWHRGGTEAFF
TRBV28 | CASSLWTDGSNTEAFF
TRBV9 | CASSVDRGVLDTQYF
TRBV7-3 | CASSSNREGEQFF
TRBV14 | CASSQVLMGGNEKLFF
TRBV7-2 | CASRRGGSYHGYTF
TRBV6-5 | CASSYRASGANVLTF
TRBV5-1 | CASSPGEWKPNYGYTF
TRBV6-5 | CASSYSGEGEQYF
TRBV29-1 | CSVEDRQGPGGEQYF
TRBV27 | CASSLVASGYNEQFF
TRBV7-2 | CASSIRTGTYNEQFF
TRBV5-8 | CASSFFRTGSTGELFF
TRBV5-1 | CASSLVGSYNSPLHF
TRBV19 | CASSISPRGISNQPQHF
TRBV18 | CASSPAGLYGYTF
TRBV28 | CASSPEGTASGNTIYF
TRBV11-2 | CASSLVRRIYEQYF
TRBV28 | CASSFLDGIYGYTF
TRBV29-1 | CSINRGTITDTQYF
TRBV6-6 | CASSTGTDYSNQPQHF
TRBV23-1 | CASSGRVGETQYF
TRBV4-1 | CASSQGGTGAYEKLFF
TRBV18 | CASSKGSRDHEQFF
TRBV28 | CASSIQGKDQPQHF
TRBV2 | CASSDWADNQPQHF
TRBV11-2 | CASSFFKRNYGYTF
TRBV6-5 | CASSYVGQNYGYTF
TRBV5-1 | CASSSRTSGREDEQYF
TRBV6-1 | CASSEWGRGSEKLFF
TRBV5-6 | CASSPGYSNQPQHF
TRBV10-1 | CASSVRWTDTQYF
TRBV4-3 | CASSQDLGERSTF
TRBV6-6 | CASSYPLQGARETQYF
TRBV18 | CASSPGQEDTGELFF
TRBV7-2 | CASRAIAGVSTDTQYF
TRBV30 | CAWSHTSNQPQHF
TRBV2 | CASSWDSDNEQFF
TRBV5-1 | CASSSRTGGGSEAFF
TRBV19 | CASSTRASSGSPPRFF